This note documents a single TCR beta chain sequence. Its target is unknown. A junction end diverges from the germline sequence, so it may reflect a read error. This specimen belongs to a study of cytomegalovirus exposure and HLA in healthy donors. The study's findings and limits: Prior analysis indicated that the majority of TCR beta V segments exhibited productivity approximately 87% or approximately 30% of the time.

The PCR ran on 60 Vbeta and 13 Jbeta primers. Generated by immunoSEQ multiplex PCR, the TCRdb table keeps only in-frame clones and is missing some. This table holds 90,000 to 150,000 clones, 65% to 80% found once. The length of the CDR3 is 12 residues. Germline CDR1 and CDR2: MDHEN and SYDVKM. J is TRBJ1-2 and V is TRBV28, with 7 bases aligning to TRBD1. What was sequenced was PBMCs. The source of this sequence is a woman aged 40 to 50 in good health and CMV-seropositive. The CDR3 DNA follows: TGTGCCAGCAGTTCTACGGACAGGTCCCTCTCCTTC. Translating it yields CASSSTDRSLSF.